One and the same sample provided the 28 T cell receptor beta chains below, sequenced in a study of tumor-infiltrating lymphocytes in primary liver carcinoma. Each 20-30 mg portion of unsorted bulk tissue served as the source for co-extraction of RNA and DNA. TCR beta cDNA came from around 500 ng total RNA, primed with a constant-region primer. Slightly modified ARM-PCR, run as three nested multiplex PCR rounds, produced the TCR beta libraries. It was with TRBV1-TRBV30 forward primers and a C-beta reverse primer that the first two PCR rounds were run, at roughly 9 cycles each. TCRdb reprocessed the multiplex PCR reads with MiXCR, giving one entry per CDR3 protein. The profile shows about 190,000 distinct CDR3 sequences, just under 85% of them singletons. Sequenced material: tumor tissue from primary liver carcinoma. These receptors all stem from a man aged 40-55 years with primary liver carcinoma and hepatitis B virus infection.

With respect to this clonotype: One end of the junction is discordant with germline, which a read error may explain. CDR3 coding DNA: TGCGCCAGCAGCCCACTTACCGGGAAGTTGGTTTTT. Translation gives CASSPLTGKLVF. V and J are TRBV4-1 and TRBJ2-2; tentative D call: TRBD2 (5 bases). The CDR3 runs to 12 residues. From germline, CDR1 is MGHRA and CDR2 YSYEKL.

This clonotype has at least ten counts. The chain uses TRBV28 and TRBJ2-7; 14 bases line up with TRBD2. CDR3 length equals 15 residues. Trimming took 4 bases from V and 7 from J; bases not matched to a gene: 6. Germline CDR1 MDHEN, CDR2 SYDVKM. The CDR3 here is CASSSGLAGVSEQYF. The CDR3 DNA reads TGTGCCAGCAGTTCGGGACTAGCGGGAGTGAGTGAGCAGTACTTC.

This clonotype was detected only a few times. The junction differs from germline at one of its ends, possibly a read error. The CDR3 loop is CVSGRGASVSYEQYF. The CDR3 DNA follows: TGTGTCAGCGGACGAGGGGCTAGCGTATCCTACGAACAGTACTTC. This rearrangement joins TRBV6-5 to TRBJ2-7; D may be TRBD2 (6 bases). CDR3 length: 15 residues. Germline values: CDR1 MNHEY, CDR2 SVGAGI.

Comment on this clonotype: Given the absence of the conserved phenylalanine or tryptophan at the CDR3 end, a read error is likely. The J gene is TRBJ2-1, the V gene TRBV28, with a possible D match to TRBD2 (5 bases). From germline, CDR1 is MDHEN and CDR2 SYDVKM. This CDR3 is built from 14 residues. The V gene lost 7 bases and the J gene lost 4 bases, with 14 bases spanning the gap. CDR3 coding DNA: TGTGCCAGCATGTGGGGAGATCCTTACAATGAGCAGTTCTTA. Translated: CASMWGDPYNEQFL.

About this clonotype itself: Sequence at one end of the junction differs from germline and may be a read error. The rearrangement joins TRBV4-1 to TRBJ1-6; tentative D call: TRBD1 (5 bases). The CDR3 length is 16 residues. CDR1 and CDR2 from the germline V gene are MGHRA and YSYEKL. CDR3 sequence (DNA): TGTGCCAGCAGCCCAGCCCTAGCAGGGAACAATTCACCCCTCCGCTTT. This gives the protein CASSPALAGNNSPLRF.

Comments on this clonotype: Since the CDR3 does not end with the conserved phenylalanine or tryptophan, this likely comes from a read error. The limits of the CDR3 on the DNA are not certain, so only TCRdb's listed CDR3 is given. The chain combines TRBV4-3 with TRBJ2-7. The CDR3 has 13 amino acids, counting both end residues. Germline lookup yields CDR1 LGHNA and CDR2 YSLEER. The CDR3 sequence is CASSQDLPYEHYL.

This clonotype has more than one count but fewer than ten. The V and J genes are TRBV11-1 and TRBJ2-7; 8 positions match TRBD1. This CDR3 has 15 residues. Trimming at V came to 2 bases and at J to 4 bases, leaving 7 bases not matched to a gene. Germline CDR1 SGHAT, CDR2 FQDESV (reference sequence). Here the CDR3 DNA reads TGTGCCAGCAGCTTACCCGGGACAGGCCTTTACGAGCAGTACTTC. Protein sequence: CASSLPGTGLYEQYF.

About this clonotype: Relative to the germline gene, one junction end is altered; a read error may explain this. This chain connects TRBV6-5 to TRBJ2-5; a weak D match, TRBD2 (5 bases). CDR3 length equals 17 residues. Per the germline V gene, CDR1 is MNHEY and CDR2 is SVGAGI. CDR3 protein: CASSYSSNGGPQETQYF. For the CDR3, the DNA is TGTGCTAGCAGTTACTCGAGTAATGGCGGGCCCCAAGAGACCCAGTACTTC.

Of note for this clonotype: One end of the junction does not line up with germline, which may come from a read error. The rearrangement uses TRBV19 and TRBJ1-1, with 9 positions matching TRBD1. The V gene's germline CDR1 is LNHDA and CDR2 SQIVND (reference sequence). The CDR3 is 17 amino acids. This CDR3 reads CASHTRGQGDLNTDAFF. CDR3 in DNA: TGTGCCAGTCACACCCGGGGACAGGGCGATCTGAACACTGATGCTTTCTTT.

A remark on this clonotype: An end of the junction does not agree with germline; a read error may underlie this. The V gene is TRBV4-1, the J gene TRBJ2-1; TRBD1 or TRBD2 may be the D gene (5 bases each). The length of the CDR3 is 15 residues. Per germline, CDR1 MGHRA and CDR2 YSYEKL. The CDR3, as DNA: TGCACCAGCAGCCAGGAAGGGACCGCGGGCCGGAAGCAGTTCTTC. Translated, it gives CTSSQEGTAGRKQFF.

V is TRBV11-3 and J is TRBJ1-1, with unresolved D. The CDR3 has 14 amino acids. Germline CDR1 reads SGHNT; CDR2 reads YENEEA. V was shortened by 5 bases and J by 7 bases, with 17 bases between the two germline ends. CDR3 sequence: CASSHVEELGEAFF. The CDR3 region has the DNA TGTGCCAGCAGCCACGTAGAGGAGTTGGGTGAAGCTTTCTTT.

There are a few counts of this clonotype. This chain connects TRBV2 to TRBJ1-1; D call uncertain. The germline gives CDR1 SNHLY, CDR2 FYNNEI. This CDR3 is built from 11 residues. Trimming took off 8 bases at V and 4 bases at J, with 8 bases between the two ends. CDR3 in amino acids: CASGEGTEAFF. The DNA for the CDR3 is TGTGCCAGCGGCGAGGGCACTGAAGCTTTCTTT.

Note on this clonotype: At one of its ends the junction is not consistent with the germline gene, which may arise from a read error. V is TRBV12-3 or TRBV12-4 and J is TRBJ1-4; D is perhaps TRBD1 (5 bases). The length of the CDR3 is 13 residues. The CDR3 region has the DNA TGTGCCAGCAGATTAGCAGGGACTGAAAAACTGTTTTTT. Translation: CASRLAGTEKLFF.

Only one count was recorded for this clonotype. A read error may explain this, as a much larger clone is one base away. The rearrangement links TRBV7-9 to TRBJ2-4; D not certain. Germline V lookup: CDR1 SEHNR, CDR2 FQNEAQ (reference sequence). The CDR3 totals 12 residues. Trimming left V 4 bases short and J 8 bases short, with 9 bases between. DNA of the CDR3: TGTGCCAGCAGCTCCCCAAAATACATTCAGTACTTC. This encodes CASSSPKYIQYF.

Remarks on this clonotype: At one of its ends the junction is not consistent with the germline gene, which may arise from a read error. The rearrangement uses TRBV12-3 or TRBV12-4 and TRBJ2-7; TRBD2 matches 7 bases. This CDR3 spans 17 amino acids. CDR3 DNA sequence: TGTGTCAGCAGTTTACGGCTAGCGGAGACCTACTCCTACAAGCAGTACTTC. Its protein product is CVSSLRLAETYSYKQYF.

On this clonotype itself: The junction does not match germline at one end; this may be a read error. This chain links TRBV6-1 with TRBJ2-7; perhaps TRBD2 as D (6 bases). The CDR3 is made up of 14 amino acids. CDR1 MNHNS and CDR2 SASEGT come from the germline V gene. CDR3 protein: CASRERLVGVGQYF. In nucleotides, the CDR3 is TGCGCCAGCAGGGAAAGACTAGTGGGAGTGGGGCAGTACTTC.

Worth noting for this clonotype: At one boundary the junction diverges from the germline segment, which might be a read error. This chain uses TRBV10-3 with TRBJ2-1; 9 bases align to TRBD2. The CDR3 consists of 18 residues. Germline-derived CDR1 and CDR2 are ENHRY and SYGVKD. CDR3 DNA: TGTGCCATCAGTGAGTCTGGACTAGCGCGAGGGACCTACAATGATCAGTTCTTC. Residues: CAISESGLARGTYNDQFF.

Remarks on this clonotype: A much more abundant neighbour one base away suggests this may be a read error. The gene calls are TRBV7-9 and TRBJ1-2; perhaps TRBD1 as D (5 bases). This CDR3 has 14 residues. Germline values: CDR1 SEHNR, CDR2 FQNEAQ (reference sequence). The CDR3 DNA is TGTGCCAGGAGCTTCGCAGGGTGGGACTATGGCTACACCTTC. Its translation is CARSFAGWDYGYTF.

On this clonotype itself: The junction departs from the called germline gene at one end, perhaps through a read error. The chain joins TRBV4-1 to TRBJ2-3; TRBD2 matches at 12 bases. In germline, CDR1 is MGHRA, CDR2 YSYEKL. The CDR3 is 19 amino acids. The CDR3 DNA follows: TGCGCCAGCAGTCAAGATTGGACTAGCGGGAATGTCAGAACAGATACGCAGTATTTT. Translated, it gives CASSQDWTSGNVRTDTQYF.

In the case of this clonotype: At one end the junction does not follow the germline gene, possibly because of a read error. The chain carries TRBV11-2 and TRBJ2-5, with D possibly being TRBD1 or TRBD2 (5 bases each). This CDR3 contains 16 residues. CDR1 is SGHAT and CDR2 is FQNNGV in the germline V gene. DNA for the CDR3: TGTACCAGCAGCTCTGGGGCCCGAGGGGACGCCGAGACCCAGTACTTC. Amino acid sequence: CTSSSGARGDAETQYF.

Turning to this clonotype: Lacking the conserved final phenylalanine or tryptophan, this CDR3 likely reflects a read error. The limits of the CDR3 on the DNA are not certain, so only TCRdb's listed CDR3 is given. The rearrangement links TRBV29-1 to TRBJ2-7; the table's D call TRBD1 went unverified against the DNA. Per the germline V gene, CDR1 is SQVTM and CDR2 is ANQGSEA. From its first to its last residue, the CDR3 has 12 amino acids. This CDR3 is CSVRRGRDEQYL.

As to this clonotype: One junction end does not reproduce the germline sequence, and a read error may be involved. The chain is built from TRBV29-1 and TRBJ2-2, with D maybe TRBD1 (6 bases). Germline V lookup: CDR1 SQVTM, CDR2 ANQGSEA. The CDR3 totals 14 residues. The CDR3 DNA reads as TGCATCGTTGATTCAGGGGTGAACACCGGGGAGCTATTTTTT. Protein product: CIVDSGVNTGELFF.

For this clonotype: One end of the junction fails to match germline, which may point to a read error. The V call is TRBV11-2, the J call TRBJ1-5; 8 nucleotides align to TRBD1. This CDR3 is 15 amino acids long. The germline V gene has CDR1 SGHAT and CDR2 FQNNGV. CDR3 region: CAGSLAGGGNQPQHF. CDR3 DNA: TGTGCCGGCAGCTTAGCAGGGGGCGGCAATCAGCCCCAGCACTTT.

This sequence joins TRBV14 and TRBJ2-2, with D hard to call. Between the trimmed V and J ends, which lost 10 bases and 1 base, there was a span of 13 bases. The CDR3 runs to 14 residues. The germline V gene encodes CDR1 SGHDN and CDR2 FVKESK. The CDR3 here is CANGPTRNTGELFF. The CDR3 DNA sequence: TGTGCCAACGGCCCCACGAGGAACACCGGGGAGCTGTTTTTT.

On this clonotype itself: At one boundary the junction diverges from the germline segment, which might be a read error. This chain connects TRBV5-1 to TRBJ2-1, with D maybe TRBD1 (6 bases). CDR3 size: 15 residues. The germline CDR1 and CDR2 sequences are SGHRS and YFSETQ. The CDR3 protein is CTSSTQGSSYIEQFF. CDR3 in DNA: TGCACCAGCAGCACCCAGGGGTCCTCCTACATTGAGCAGTTCTTC.

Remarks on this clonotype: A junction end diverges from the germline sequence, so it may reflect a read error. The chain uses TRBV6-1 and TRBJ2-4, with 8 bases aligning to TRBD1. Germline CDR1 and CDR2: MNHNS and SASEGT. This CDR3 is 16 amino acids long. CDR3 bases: TGTGCCAGCAGCGCCACAGGGGGGTTCGGCAAAAACATTCGGCACTTC. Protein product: CASSATGGFGKNIRHF.

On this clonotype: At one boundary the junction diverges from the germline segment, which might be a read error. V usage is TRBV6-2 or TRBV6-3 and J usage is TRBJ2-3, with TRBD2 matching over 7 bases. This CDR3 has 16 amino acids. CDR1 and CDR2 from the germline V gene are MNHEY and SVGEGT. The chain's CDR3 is CASSQPRAGSADMQYF. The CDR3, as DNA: TGTGCCAGTAGCCAACCCCGAGCGGGGAGCGCAGATATGCAGTATTTT.

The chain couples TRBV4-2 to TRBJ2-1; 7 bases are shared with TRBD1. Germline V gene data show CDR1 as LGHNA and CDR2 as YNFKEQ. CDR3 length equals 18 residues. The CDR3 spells CTNSQDWRTGRVYNEQFF. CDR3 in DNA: TGTACCAACAGCCAAGATTGGAGGACAGGCAGAGTCTACAATGAGCAGTTCTTC.